A single sample gave rise to the 19 T cell receptor beta chains below, sequenced in a study of identical twins. TCRdb redid the calling of the 5' RACE reads with MiXCR, one entry per CDR3 protein. Among under 1 million distinct CDR3 sequences listed, around 12% were seen once. The sample also formed part of further work on yellow fever vaccine responses in identical twins.

The sequenced sample was PBMCs. The receptors here all came from a woman under 30 in good health.

The V call is TRBV27, the J call TRBJ1-2; D unclear. The V gene's germline CDR1 is MNHEY and CDR2 SMNVEV (reference sequence). The V gene lost 6 bases and the J gene lost 1 base, with 9 bases spanning the gap. The length of the CDR3 is 13 residues. CDR3 residues: CASSLQHNYGYTF. CDR3 DNA sequence: TGTGCCAGCAGCCTCCAGCATAACTATGGCTACACCTTC.

This sequence joins TRBV7-6 and TRBJ2-5, with D possibly TRBD2 on 5 matching bases. Trimming removed 2 bases from V and 5 bases from J, with 12 bases in between. This CDR3 comprises 14 residues. Germline V CDR1 and CDR2: SGHVS, FNYEAQ. CDR3 amino acids: CASSLLAVGETQYF. The CDR3 coding sequence is TGTGCCAGCAGCTTACTAGCTGTGGGGGAGACCCAGTACTTC.

This clonotype was counted a few times. The chain has TRBV12-3 or TRBV12-4 and TRBJ2-1; tentatively, D is TRBD1 (6 bases). The CDR3 runs to 14 residues. V gave up 7 bases and J gave up 4 bases, with 14 bases separating them. This chain's CDR3 is CASTLRGIYNEQFF. DNA of the CDR3: TGTGCCAGCACCCTTAGGGGGATTTACAATGAGCAGTTCTTC.

This clonotype appeared a few times. The J gene is TRBJ2-3, the V gene TRBV24-1; D is perhaps TRBD1 (6 bases). The germline V and J ends were trimmed by 0 bases and 4 bases, with 19 bases remaining between them. Germline CDR1 KGHDR, CDR2 SFDVKD. The CDR3 length is 18 residues. This CDR3 reads CATSDLGWGHESSDTQYF. The CDR3 DNA reads as TGTGCCACCAGTGATTTGGGGTGGGGGCACGAGTCGTCAGATACGCAGTATTTT.

This clonotype was detected only a few times. V and J are TRBV2 and TRBJ2-5; 8 nucleotides agree with TRBD1. The germline gives CDR1 SNHLY, CDR2 FYNNEI. The CDR3 is 13 amino acids. Germline trimming cut 8 bases from V and 4 bases from J; bases unmatched to any gene: 6. The CDR3 DNA sequence: TGTGCCAGCGAGACAGGGGAAGGAGAGACCCAGTACTTC. It encodes CASETGEGETQYF.

The chain uses TRBV2 and TRBJ2-3; no reliable D call. This CDR3 is built from 11 residues. V shed 3 bases and J shed 7 bases, with 5 bases lying between them. Germline V gene sequence: CDR1 SNHLY, CDR2 FYNNEI. The chain's CDR3 is CASSDLYTQYF. The CDR3 nucleotides are TGTGCCAGCAGTGATCTGTATACGCAGTATTTT.

This clonotype has a count of ten or more. This chain connects TRBV2 to TRBJ2-1; the match to TRBD2 covers 10 bases. Germline CDR1 and CDR2: SNHLY and FYNNEI. This CDR3 comprises 17 residues. Trimming removed 0 bases from V and 3 bases from J; junction bases left unmatched: 5. For the CDR3, the DNA is TGTGCCAGCAGTGAAGCGCCTAGCGGGGGTTACTACAATGAGCAGTTCTTC. It specifies CASSEAPSGGYYNEQFF.

This clonotype has just a few counts. The J gene is TRBJ2-3, the V gene TRBV15; tentatively, D is TRBD2 (5 bases). Germline V gene lookup returns CDR1 LNHNV and CDR2 YYDKDF (reference sequence). The CDR3 is 17 amino acids. V lost 0 bases to trimming and J lost 9 bases, with 22 bases between them. The chain's CDR3 is CATSRDISGYPLTTQYF. The CDR3 nucleotides are TGTGCCACCAGCAGAGATATCAGCGGTTACCCCCTCACCACGCAGTATTTT. The full variable domain, in which reference TRBV15 and TRBJ2-3 provide the parts outside the CDR3, is DAMVIQNPRYQVTQFGKPVTLSCSQTLNHNVMYWYQQKSSQAPKLLFHYYDKDFNNEADTPDNFQSRRPNTSFCFLDIRSPGLGDTAMYLCATSRDISGYPLTTQYFGPGTRLTVL.

This clonotype appeared a few times. The chain links TRBV6-5 to TRBJ2-2; tentative D call: TRBD1 (7 bases). This CDR3 region has 16 residues. V was shortened by 2 bases and J by 4 bases, with 14 bases between the two germline ends. The germline V gene has CDR1 MNHEY and CDR2 SVGAGI. CDR3 sequence: CASSYLGQGGTGELFF. The CDR3 nucleotides are TGTGCCAGCAGTTACCTTGGCCAGGGGGGCACCGGGGAGCTGTTTTTT.

The chain uses TRBV5-1 and TRBJ2-3, with D maybe TRBD1 (6 bases). The germline gives CDR1 SGHRS, CDR2 YFSETQ. The CDR3 spans 14 residues. The V gene lost 6 bases and the J gene lost 4 bases, with 15 bases spanning the gap. The CDR3, as DNA: TGCGCCAGCACCCCCGGGACATCGGCAGATACGCAGTATTTT. It specifies CASTPGTSADTQYF.

This clonotype was counted between two and nine times. This chain connects TRBV20-1 to TRBJ1-2; D uncertain. V lost 6 bases to trimming and J lost 4 bases, with 18 bases between them. In germline, CDR1 is DFQATT, CDR2 SNEGSKA (reference sequence). The CDR3 is 14 residues long. The DNA for the CDR3 is TGCAGTGCCCCAACCCCGGCAGGACCCTATGGCTACACCTTC. Translating gives CSAPTPAGPYGYTF.

This clonotype was recorded a few times. V usage is TRBV9 and J usage is TRBJ1-1, with D uncertain. CDR1 is SGDLS and CDR2 is YYNGEE in the germline V gene. The V end lost 0 bases, the J end lost 2 bases, and 14 bases lay between the germline ends. This CDR3 is 16 amino acids long. The CDR3 is CASSVAGQPSNTEAFF. For the CDR3, the DNA is TGTGCCAGCAGCGTAGCTGGCCAGCCCAGCAACACTGAAGCTTTCTTT.

This clonotype came up a few times. The CDR3 coding sequence is TGCGCCAGCAGGCCGCCGGGACAGGCGGCAGATACGCAGTATTTT. Translated: CASRPPGQAADTQYF. This chain connects TRBV5-1 to TRBJ2-3; 8 bases map to TRBD1. The CDR3 runs to 15 residues. V shed 5 bases and J 4 bases; nucleotides not matched to a gene: 9. The V gene's germline CDR1 is SGHRS and CDR2 YFSETQ.

The J gene is TRBJ1-5, the V gene TRBV7-2; 7 bases are shared with TRBD1. In germline, CDR1 is SGHTA, CDR2 FQGNSA. With V trimmed by 5 bases and J by 0 bases, 4 bases remained unmatched. The CDR3 length is 15 residues. CDR3 DNA sequence: TGTGCCAGCAGCCCCAGGACAGGTAGCAATCAGCCCCAGCATTTT. Translated, it gives CASSPRTGSNQPQHF.

This clonotype occurred many times. The V gene is TRBV11-2, the J gene TRBJ1-1, with D possibly being TRBD1 (5 bases). The germline CDR1 and CDR2 sequences are SGHAT and FQNNGV. Trimming took off 1 base at V and 4 bases at J, with 10 bases between the two ends. This CDR3 contains 14 residues. This CDR3 is CASSLVRRGTEAFF. For the CDR3, the DNA is TGTGCCAGCAGCTTAGTCCGGAGGGGCACTGAAGCTTTCTTT.

The chain carries TRBV5-5 and TRBJ1-6; TRBD1 is a possible D gene (5 bases). Germline V gene lookup returns CDR1 SGHKS and CDR2 YYEKEE (reference sequence). The CDR3 loop spans 15 amino acids. The germline V and J ends were trimmed by 1 base and 5 bases, with 10 bases remaining between them. The CDR3 DNA reads TGTGCCAGCAGCTTGTTGGGACGTAATAATTCACCCCTCCACTTT. Translating gives CASSLLGRNNSPLHF. Full variable domain (remainder filled in from reference TRBV5-5 and TRBJ1-6): DAGVTQSPTHLIKTRGQQVTLRCSPISGHKSVSWYQQVLGQGPQFIFQYYEKEERGRGNFPDRFSARQFPNYSSELNVNALLLGDSALYLCASSLLGRNNSPLHFGNGTRLTVT.

This chain joins TRBV27 and TRBJ2-1; 9 bases are a match to TRBD2. J lost 6 bases, V lost 2 bases, and 8 bases had no gene match. The CDR3 contains 16 residues. CDR1 and CDR2 (germline): MNHEY, SMNVEV (reference sequence). CDR3 DNA sequence: TGTGCCAGCAGTTTAAGGCGGGAGGGCCGACTCAATGAGCAGTTCTTC. Its translation is CASSLRREGRLNEQFF.

As for this clonotype: A much larger clone differs by one base, so this may be a read error. CDR3 protein: CASTVQGGQPQHF. The CDR3 DNA sequence: TGTGCCAGCACCGTACAGGGAGGTCAGCCCCAGCATTTT. The rearrangement uses TRBV6-2 or TRBV6-3 and TRBJ1-5; D might be TRBD1 (6 bases). The CDR3 extends over 13 amino acids. CDR1 and CDR2 (germline): MNHEY, SVGEGT. Trimming cost V 7 bases and J 6 bases, with 13 bases left between them.

The V gene is TRBV7-3, the J gene TRBJ2-1; a possible D gene is TRBD1 (6 bases). V lost 4 bases and J lost 0, with 10 bases in between. CDR1 is SGHTA and CDR2 is FQGTGA in the germline V gene. The CDR3 runs to 15 residues. In nucleotides, the CDR3 is TGTGCCAGCAGCTGGGGGCATAGCTCCTACAATGAGCAGTTCTTC. Protein product: CASSWGHSSYNEQFF.